Listed here is a single T cell receptor beta chain. No antigen is known for it. This entry comes from a study of radiotherapy plus CTLA-4 blockade in lung cancer. At the level of the study: Patients showed objective responses in 15% to 20% of cases and disease control in about 30%. Study-wide points: Clones of tumor-derived TCRs expanded in blood after radiotherapy plus ipilimumab.

The data were produced by immunoSEQ multiplex PCR, yet TCRdb's version contains in-frame clones alone and is incomplete. The sample has about 51,000 clones, roughly 83% seen once. Trimming took 3 bases from V and 0 from J, leaving 12 bases between them. The CDR3 sequence is 16 residues long. Germline values: CDR1 MGHDK, CDR2 SYGVNS. It was focal radiation plus CTLA-4 blockade with ipilimumab that patients with chemo-refractory metastatic non-small-cell lung cancer received. This chain links TRBV25-1 with TRBJ2-1; D perhaps matches TRBD2 (6 bases). The clonotype comes from a human donor with non-small cell lung cancer who had a complete response to radiotherapy plus ipilimumab. Material: peripheral blood, obtained from a patient treated with radiotherapy plus ipilimumab. The CDR3 region is CASSDGGLASYNEQFF. As DNA, the CDR3 is TGTGCCAGCAGTGATGGGGGACTTGCCTCCTACAATGAGCAGTTCTTC.